Below are 27 T cell receptor beta chains sequenced from a single sample in a study of T cell repertoires in cytomegalovirus infection. A single record per CDR3 protein comes from TCRdb applying MiXCR to the reads. The sample carries some 700,000 distinct CDR3 sequences, 33% recorded once. No antigen has been assigned to these receptors. The specimen comprised cultured PBMCs, sampled from culture after CMV antigen stimulation. The receptors come from a human donor in good health (CMV status not recorded). Some clones in this sample may be carry-over from other donors' samples.

This clonotype was recorded many times. The chain recombines TRBV7-6 with TRBJ2-5, with 9 positions matching TRBD2. This CDR3 comprises 14 residues. CDR1 and CDR2 (germline): SGHVS, FNYEAQ. V shed 8 bases, J shed 6 bases, and the junction held 10 bases outside the gene matches. CDR3 sequence: CASGVAGVSKTQYF. The CDR3, as DNA: TGTGCCAGCGGCGTAGCGGGGGTCAGCAAGACCCAGTACTTC. Using reference TRBV7-6 and TRBJ2-5 for the parts outside the CDR3, the full variable domain is GAGVSQSPRYKVTKRGQDVALRCDPISGHVSLYWYRQALGQGPEFLTYFNYEAQQDKSGLPNDRFSAERPEGSISTLTIQRTEQRDSAMYRCASGVAGVSKTQYFGPGTRLLVL.

The chain employs TRBV7-2 and TRBJ2-7, with TRBD2 as a possible D gene (5 bases). CDR1 and CDR2 (germline): SGHTA, FQGNSA. This CDR3 is built from 13 residues. V dropped 5 bases and J dropped 6 bases, with 14 bases sitting between them. The CDR3 nucleotides are TGTGCCAGCAGCCGAGGGCGGCTCGGCGAGCAGTACTTC. Its protein product is CASSRGRLGEQYF.

This clonotype was detected only a few times. The chain links TRBV7-9 to TRBJ1-2; a weak D match, TRBD1 (5 bases). Germline assignment: CDR1 SEHNR and CDR2 FQNEAQ (reference sequence). V lost 1 base to trimming and J lost 4 bases, with 13 bases between them. The CDR3 consists of 15 residues. The CDR3 coding sequence is TGTGCCAGCAGCTTAGAAGCGAGCAGGGCCTATGGCTACACCTTC. This codes for CASSLEASRAYGYTF. Filled out from reference TRBV7-9 and TRBJ1-2, the complete variable domain reads DTGVSQNPRHKITKRGQNVTFRCDPISEHNRLYWYRQTLGQGPEFLTYFQNEAQLEKSRLLSDRFSAERPKGSFSTLEIQRTEQGDSAMYLCASSLEASRAYGYTFGSGTRLTVV.

The V call is TRBV4-1, the J call TRBJ2-1; 15 bases map to TRBD2. This CDR3 has 15 residues. The germline V gene has CDR1 MGHRA and CDR2 YSYEKL. With 6 bases clipped from V and 9 bases from J, the junction kept 6 bases outside the gene matches. The CDR3 loop is CASSRGLAGGVEQFF. The CDR3 nucleotides are TGCGCCAGCAGTCGAGGACTAGCGGGGGGGGTTGAGCAGTTCTTC.

The CDR3 region has the DNA TGCGCCAGCAGCCAAGACAGGGGGCTAACCTACGAGCAGTACTTC. It is translated as CASSQDRGLTYEQYF. The J gene is TRBJ2-7, the V gene TRBV4-3, with TRBD1 matching 8 bases. This CDR3 contains 15 residues. J was trimmed by 2 bases and V by 0 bases; bases with no gene match: 3. CDR1 is LGHNA, CDR2 YSLEER, per germline.

The chain has TRBV2 and TRBJ1-5; no clear D gene. V dropped 6 bases and J dropped 3 bases, with 12 bases sitting between them. The CDR3 has 14 amino acids. Looked up from germline, CDR1 is SNHLY and CDR2 is FYNNEI. CDR3 in amino acids: CASRLGSTNQPQHF. Here the CDR3 DNA reads TGTGCCAGCAGGCTCGGTTCGACCAATCAGCCCCAGCATTTT.

The rearrangement joins TRBV2 to TRBJ1-1; no clear D. V was shortened by 5 bases and J by 0 bases, with 10 bases between the two germline ends. The CDR3 is 14 residues long. Germline V gives CDR1 SNHLY, CDR2 FYNNEI. CDR3 sequence (DNA): TGTGCCAGCAGTTCCAGCACTGTGAACACTGAAGCTTTCTTT. Encoded protein: CASSSSTVNTEAFF.

This clonotype was observed many times. This chain links TRBV7-2 with TRBJ1-2; no clear D. With 5 bases removed from V and 7 bases from J, the gap between germline ends came to 17 bases. From germline, CDR1 is SGHTA and CDR2 FQGNSA. This CDR3 region has 14 residues. The CDR3 DNA reads as TGTGCCAGCAGCCCCGCCCTGGCAGGCGGTGGCTACACCTTC. It specifies CASSPALAGGGYTF.

This clonotype was seen a handful of times. The rearrangement links TRBV7-8 to TRBJ1-5, with 8 bases that match TRBD1. The CDR3 sequence is 16 residues long. V was pared by 2 bases and J by 6 bases, with 9 bases of the junction left unmatched. Germline values: CDR1 SGHVS, CDR2 FQNEAQ. The CDR3 region has the DNA TGTGCCAGCAGCTTAAGGAGGGCAGGGGGCAGTCAGCCCCAGCATTTT. Protein: CASSLRRAGGSQPQHF.

This clonotype has more than one count but fewer than ten. The chain recombines TRBV12-5 with TRBJ1-3; D gene ambiguous. Germline V lookup: CDR1 LGHNT, CDR2 FRNRAP. The length of the CDR3 is 11 residues. V gave up 0 bases and J gave up 9 bases, with 3 bases separating them. Written as DNA, the CDR3 is TGTGCTAGTGGTTTGGTCGGCACCATATATTTT. It codes for CASGLVGTIYF.

This chain connects TRBV4-2 to TRBJ2-2, with no clear D. Germline lookup yields CDR1 LGHNA and CDR2 YNFKEQ. With 1 base removed from V and 6 bases from J, the gap between germline ends came to 6 bases. This CDR3 is built from 13 residues. The chain's CDR3 is CASSQGRSGELFF. CDR3 bases: TGTGCCAGCAGCCAAGGCAGATCCGGGGAGCTGTTTTTT.

As concerns this clonotype: A much larger clone sits a single nucleotide away, making a read error possible. The chain employs TRBV7-2 and TRBJ2-7; 8 nucleotides agree with TRBD1. V was clipped by 5 bases and J by 3 bases; unmatched bases: 6. The CDR3 is 14 amino acids. The germline gives CDR1 SGHTA, CDR2 FQGNSA. CDR3 bases: TGTGCCAGCAGCGTTGACAGGGGATTCTACGAGCAGTACTTC. Translated, it gives CASSVDRGFYEQYF.

The chain has TRBV7-2 and TRBJ2-5; D unresolved. The germline V and J ends were trimmed by 5 bases and 5 bases, with 12 bases remaining between them. Germline V gene data show CDR1 as SGHTA and CDR2 as FQGNSA. CDR3 length equals 13 residues. Here the CDR3 reads CASSPVLAETQYF. Here the CDR3 DNA reads TGTGCCAGCAGCCCCGTGCTGGCCGAGACCCAGTACTTC.

This clonotype was picked up a small number of times. This chain links TRBV11-2 with TRBJ1-6; 7 bases map to TRBD1. CDR1 is SGHAT, CDR2 FQNNGV, per germline. The CDR3 contains 16 residues. Trimming cost V 1 base and J 9 bases; bases outside gene matches: 9. CDR3: CASSLVPGGESSPLHF. CDR3 nucleotide sequence: TGTGCCAGCAGCTTAGTCCCAGGGGGGGAATCTTCACCCCTCCACTTT.

This clonotype has more than one count but fewer than ten. The chain links TRBV27 to TRBJ1-4; no definite D call. The CDR3 consists of 14 residues. Germline CDR1 is MNHEY and CDR2 is SMNVEV (reference sequence). V was shortened by 0 bases and J by 7 bases, with 9 bases between the two germline ends. The DNA for the CDR3 is TGTGCCAGCAGTTTATCGTGGCGGACTGAAAAACTGTTTTTT. As protein: CASSLSWRTEKLFF.

The rearrangement joins TRBV2 to TRBJ2-5, with 10 bases aligning to TRBD2. The CDR3 is 14 amino acids. Germline lookup yields CDR1 SNHLY and CDR2 FYNNEI. Trimming removed 7 bases from V and 4 bases from J; junction bases left unmatched: 6. CDR3 nucleotides: TGTGCCAGCAAGCGAGCGGGGGGGCGAGAGACCCAGTACTTC. The encoded protein is CASKRAGGRETQYF.

The CDR3 is CSAPDGQGGNTIYF. CDR3 nucleotides: TGCAGTGCCCCCGACGGACAGGGCGGAAACACCATATATTTT. The chain employs TRBV20-1 and TRBJ1-3, with TRBD1 identical over 8 bases. The CDR3 covers 14 residues. Losses at the gene ends were 6 bases for V and 4 bases for J; bases not matched to a gene: 8. Per the germline V gene, CDR1 is DFQATT and CDR2 is SNEGSKA (reference sequence).

V and J are TRBV6-6 and TRBJ2-7, with 9 positions matching TRBD1. J lost 1 base, V lost 5 bases, and 6 bases had no gene match. The V gene's germline CDR1 is MNHNY and CDR2 SVGAGI (reference sequence). CDR3 length equals 15 residues. CDR3 residues: CASSPRQGGSYEQYF. The CDR3 nucleotides are TGTGCCAGCAGTCCACGACAGGGGGGGTCCTACGAGCAGTACTTC.

This clonotype has a count of ten or more. The V gene is TRBV7-2, the J gene TRBJ1-6; D uncertain. The CDR3 is 17 residues long. CDR1 SGHTA and CDR2 FQGNSA come from the germline V gene. V was clipped by 2 bases and J by 6 bases, with 17 bases between them. The CDR3 nucleotides are TGTGCCAGCAGCTTACCCCCCGGACGGAACCTTAATTCACCCCTCCACTTT. Its translation is CASSLPPGRNLNSPLHF.

This clonotype has just a few counts. This chain connects TRBV15 to TRBJ2-1, with D hard to call. From germline, CDR1 is LNHNV and CDR2 YYDKDF (reference sequence). Trimming stripped 6 bases from V and 6 bases from J, with 9 bases between. The CDR3 runs to 12 residues. CDR3 residues: CATRGWGNEQFF. The CDR3 DNA reads as TGTGCCACCAGAGGGTGGGGCAATGAGCAGTTCTTC.

The chain joins TRBV6-5 to TRBJ1-2; D gene uncertain. This CDR3 has 12 residues. V was clipped by 6 bases and J by 5 bases, with 10 bases between them. In germline, CDR1 is MNHEY, CDR2 SVGAGI. The DNA for the CDR3 is TGTGCCAGCAGAACCACTTCATATGGCTACACCTTC. Amino acid sequence: CASRTTSYGYTF.

This sequence joins TRBV10-3 and TRBJ2-3; D call uncertain. The germline V and J ends were trimmed by 5 bases and 0 bases, with 15 bases remaining between them. The CDR3 runs to 16 residues. Germline-derived CDR1 and CDR2 are ENHRY and SYGVKD. The CDR3 sequence: CAISITTSTSTDTQYF. The CDR3 nucleotides read TGTGCCATCAGTATCACAACATCCACTAGCACAGATACGCAGTATTTT.

This clonotype was recorded many times. The chain is built from TRBV7-2 and TRBJ2-5; perhaps TRBD2 as D (6 bases). This CDR3 is built from 15 residues. Between the trimmed V and J ends, which lost 1 base and 2 bases, there was a span of 11 bases. Germline lookup yields CDR1 SGHTA and CDR2 FQGNSA. This CDR3 is CASSLGVTRQETQYF. For the CDR3, the DNA is TGTGCCAGCAGCTTAGGTGTGACTAGGCAAGAGACCCAGTACTTC.

The V gene is TRBV15, the J gene TRBJ1-2, with a possible D match to TRBD1 (6 bases). Trimming took 0 bases from V and 3 from J, leaving 14 bases between them. Germline CDR1 and CDR2: LNHNV and YYDKDF (reference sequence). CDR3 size: 16 residues. CDR3 nucleotides: TGTGCCACCAGCAGAGACCCGGGACAAAGAGACTATGGCTACACCTTC. Amino acid sequence: CATSRDPGQRDYGYTF.

This clonotype showed up just a few times. CDR3 nucleotides: TGTGCCAGCAGTTTTGAAGGGGAGTACCAAGAGACCCAGTACTTC. Its translation: CASSFEGEYQETQYF. The chain employs TRBV12-3 or TRBV12-4 and TRBJ2-5; D possibly matches TRBD1 or TRBD2 (5 bases each). V dropped 3 bases and J dropped 0 bases, with 11 bases sitting between them. The length of the CDR3 is 15 residues.

The chain recombines TRBV10-3 with TRBJ1-6; a weak D match, TRBD1 (6 bases). Germline CDR1 and CDR2: ENHRY and SYGVKD. The CDR3 contains 13 residues. The ends were cut back, 10 bases at V and 9 bases at J, with 16 bases in the middle. The CDR3 DNA is TGTGCCAGCCACAGGGAAGGAAGTTCACCCCTCCACTTT. Translated, it gives CASHREGSSPLHF.

This clonotype was seen only a few times. This chain joins TRBV19 and TRBJ1-5; D is unresolved. Germline V lookup: CDR1 LNHDA, CDR2 SQIVND (reference sequence). Trimming left V 10 bases short and J 7 bases short, with 14 bases between. The CDR3 totals 12 residues. CDR3 sequence reads: CATNGLDQPQHF. As DNA, the CDR3 is TGTGCCACAAACGGTCTAGACCAGCCCCAGCATTTT.